This entry describes one T cell receptor beta chain. Its antigen is still unknown. This record comes from a study of T cells in Graves' hyperthyroidism and ophthalmopathy. Study-wide results and limits: Blood also showed most of the thyroid clonotypes that were expanded above 0.001. From stable hyperthyroidism, ophthalmopathy was set apart by a 13 V-J model.

Amplification of TCR beta CDR3 regions was performed using RNA transcripts as template. Initially, a first-round RT-PCR of the TCR CDR3 employed the HTBI primer set. Each CDR3 protein gets one entry after TCRdb re-called the multiplex PCR reads with MiXCR. The sample holds a few hundred thousand distinct CDR3 sequences, 20% to 25% seen once. Exclusion of patients followed from uncontrolled infection, other autoimmune disease, pregnancy or lactation. The study based diagnoses on clinical symptoms, serum thyroxine and TRAb, thyroid ultrasound and orbital computed tomography. The CDR3 runs to 17 residues. Trimming removed 5 bases at V and 1 base at J, with 21 bases between. Germline CDR1 SEHNR, CDR2 FQNEAQ (reference sequence).

The sequence was obtained from a woman aged 70-85 years with Graves' ophthalmopathy. V usage is TRBV7-9 and J usage is TRBJ2-7; TRBD1 is a possible D gene (6 bases). The source material was blood. The CDR3 spells CASSQSAGQFFSYEQYF. For the CDR3, the DNA is TGTGCCAGCAGCCAGAGCGCCGGACAGTTCTTTTCCTACGAGCAGTACTTC.